Listed below are T cell receptor beta chains from one sample, sequenced in a study of blood T cells in healthy people across ages. TCRdb recomputed calls from the 5' RACE reads with MiXCR, one row per CDR3 protein. The sample carries approximately 960,000 distinct CDR3 sequences, 25% to 30% recorded once. The same data also went into a second study, on T cells of mothers and their children.

Sequenced material: blood. The receptors shown here come from a woman aged 40 to 55 in good health. Both conserved end residues are part of each CDR3. The D gene is left open where the match is weak. Some rows mark clone size as missing; the rest say once, few, many or name a class of expanded clone.

d_call j_call v_call cdr3_length clone_size cdr3_nt cdr3_aa
. TRBJ2-3 TRBV27 15 . TGTGCCAGCAGTTTAAACGCTAAACGGCCGGATACGCAGTATTTT CASSLNAKRPDTQYF
TRBD1 TRBJ2-3 TRBV12-5 15 few TGTGCTAGTGGTTTGGTCCTAGGACAGGGGGTAACGCAGTATTTT CASGLVLGQGVTQYF
TRBD1 TRBJ1-1 TRBV12-3/TRBV12-4 11 few TGTGCCAGCAGTTCGGGGACAGCGGCTTTCTTT CASSSGTAAFF
TRBD1 TRBJ2-7 TRBV20-1 14 . TGCAGTGCTCGATTGGACAGGGGCCACCACGAGCAGTACTTC CSARLDRGHHEQYF
. TRBJ1-2 TRBV30 11 many TGTGCCTGGCGGGACAACTATGGCTACACCTTC CAWRDNYGYTF
. TRBJ1-2 TRBV4-1 14 . TGCGCCAGCAGCCAAGAACGGGGGCCCTATGGCTACACCTTC CASSQERGPYGYTF
. TRBJ2-5 TRBV4-1 14 many TGCGCCAGCAGCCCCTCCCCGGGGCAAGAGACCCAGTACTTC CASSPSPGQETQYF
TRBD1 TRBJ2-6 TRBV5-1 18 . TGCGCCAGCAGCTTAACGGGACAGGGTTTCGGTGGGGCCAACGTCCTGACTTTC CASSLTGQGFGGANVLTF
. TRBJ1-6 TRBV10-3 13 . TGTGCCATCAGTGAGTCGGAACGAGACTCCCTCCACTTT CAISESERDSLHF
. TRBJ1-2 TRBV20-1 15 many TGCAGTGCTAGAGATGTTAAGGGCCACCCGGGGGGCTACACCTTC CSARDVKGHPGGYTF
. TRBJ2-7 TRBV9 14 . TGTGCCAGCAGCTTAGAAGGGGACGCCTACGAGCAGTACTTC CASSLEGDAYEQYF
TRBD2 TRBJ2-1 TRBV7-3 18 few TGTGCCAGCAGCTTAATTGGGACTAGCGGGGGGGCCGTGAATGAGCAGTTCTTC CASSLIGTSGGAVNEQFF
TRBD2 TRBJ2-6 TRBV10-3 20 few TGTGCCACCAGTGACCTACTAGCGGGGGGACCCAACTCTGGGGCCAACGTCCTGACTTTC CATSDLLAGGPNSGANVLTF
TRBD1 TRBJ2-1 TRBV28 13 few TGTGCCAGCAGTCGCACAGGGGAGAATGAGCAGTTCTTC CASSRTGENEQFF
. TRBJ1-1 TRBV9 13 . TGTGCCAGCAGCGTAGAGAAGTTTACTGAAGCTTTCTTT CASSVEKFTEAFF
TRBD2 TRBJ2-1 TRBV7-2 15 few TGTGCCAGCAGCTCAAGCGGGGGGGCCAACAATGAGCAGTTCTTC CASSSSGGANNEQFF
. TRBJ1-6 TRBV5-1 14 . TGCGCCAGCAGCTTGGATCCGGGTAATTCACCCCTCCACTTT CASSLDPGNSPLHF
TRBD1 TRBJ2-1 TRBV9 14 . TGTGCCAGCAGCGTAGAGGGACAGTACAATGAGCAGTTCTTC CASSVEGQYNEQFF
. TRBJ2-5 TRBV7-9 15 . TGTGCCAGCAGCCAAGAGTGGGGGGCTGGAGAGACCCAGTACTTC CASSQEWGAGETQYF
. TRBJ1-2 TRBV9 15 . TGTGCCAGCAGCGCCCCAGGGGTGATTAACTATGGCTACACCTTC CASSAPGVINYGYTF
TRBD1 TRBJ2-3 TRBV5-1 16 few TGCGCCAGCAGCCCCTACGGACAGGGAATCACAGATACGCAGTATTTT CASSPYGQGITDTQYF
. TRBJ2-1 TRBV27 13 . TGTGCCAGCAGTTTTAATTTTGGCAATGAGCAGTTCTTC CASSFNFGNEQFF
TRBD2 TRBJ2-7 TRBV20-1 16 few TGCAGTGCATCGGGACTAGCGGGGGCTAACTCCTACGAGCAGTACTTC CSASGLAGANSYEQYF
TRBD2 TRBJ2-5 TRBV20-1 15 many TGCAGTGCTAGGGGAAGCGGGGGGGCTGAAAAGACCCAGTACTTC CSARGSGGAEKTQYF
. TRBJ2-7 TRBV7-2 14 many TGTGCCAGCAGATGGACGGCGAGCTCCTACGAGCAGTACTTC CASRWTASSYEQYF
TRBD1 TRBJ1-2 TRBV24-1 14 few TGTGCCACCAGTGATTTAGGACAGGTCAGAGGCTACACCTTC CATSDLGQVRGYTF
. TRBJ2-1 TRBV7-2 15 many TGTGCCAGCAGCTTAGCGGTTCCCTCCTACAATGAGCAGTTCTTC CASSLAVPSYNEQFF
TRBD1 TRBJ2-7 TRBV10-3 14 few TGTGCCATCAGCGCAAGACAGGGGACTCACGAGCAGTACTTC CAISARQGTHEQYF
TRBD2 TRBJ2-1 TRBV29-1 14 few TGCAGCGTTGAAGATAACGGGCGGGGGGGTGAGCAGTTCTTC CSVEDNGRGGEQFF
. TRBJ2-5 TRBV4-3 13 . TGCGCCAGCAGCCCCTCGAGAGGACGGACCCAGTACTTC CASSPSRGRTQYF
TRBD1 TRBJ1-4 TRBV7-2 16 . TGTGCCAGCAGCTTACCGTCCGGGACAGCTCCTGAAAAACTGTTTTTT CASSLPSGTAPEKLFF
TRBD1 TRBJ1-1 TRBV11-2 16 few TGTGCCAGCAGCCAGGAGCAGGGGGCGCTTCCCACTGAAGCTTTCTTT CASSQEQGALPTEAFF
. TRBJ2-3 TRBV5-1 14 many TGCGCCAGCAGTCAAGAGCCTAGCACAGATACGCAGTATTTT CASSQEPSTDTQYF
TRBD1 TRBJ1-2 TRBV6-6 14 . TGTGCCAGCAGTTCCCCTTCGGCGACAGGGCCCTACACCTTC CASSSPSATGPYTF
TRBD2 TRBJ2-5 TRBV7-2 15 . TGTGCCAGCAGTCCCCCCGGGGGGGGCCCAGAGACCCAGTACTTC CASSPPGGGPETQYF
. TRBJ1-6 TRBV20-1 12 . TGCAGTGCTAGAGATGGAAGGGGACCCCCCCACTTT CSARDGRGPPHF
. TRBJ1-1 TRBV3-1 13 few TGTGCCAGCAGCGACGTCGGGAACACTGAAGCTTTCTTT CASSDVGNTEAFF
TRBD2 TRBJ2-5 TRBV4-2 16 . TGTGCCAGCAGCCAAGATGGTTGGGGGGGAGGAGAGACCCAGTACTTC CASSQDGWGGGETQYF
. TRBJ2-3 TRBV7-9 14 . TGTGCCAGCAGCGAAAGGGGGAGGGCAGATACGCAGTATTTT CASSERGRADTQYF
. TRBJ1-4 TRBV7-2 14 once TGTGCCTGCAGCTTAGCGGACGGGGGTAAAAAACTGTTTTTT CACSLADGGKKLFF